This TCR beta chain stems from a study of T cell responses to AZD1222 COVID-19 vaccine. Libraries were prepared by immunoSEQ multiplex PCR; TCRdb keeps only in-frame clonotypes and omits some of them. This sample has about 60,000 clones; 85% occur once, and the top ten carry approximately 19%. Per germline, CDR1 SGHKS and CDR2 YYEKEE (reference sequence). The CDR3 runs to 14 residues. The V and J ends lost 0 bases and 0 bases respectively, with 5 bases between them. This TCR was recovered from an adult in good health. This sample comprised peripheral blood, obtained on day 0 of MenACWY control vaccination. The V call is TRBV5-5, the J call TRBJ2-3; D ambiguous. CDR3 sequence reads: CASSLGRSTDTQYF. In DNA form, the CDR3 reads TGTGCCAGCAGCTTGGGGCGAAGCACAGATACGCAGTATTTT. The full variable domain, rest sourced from reference TRBV5-5 and TRBJ2-3, is DAGVTQSPTHLIKTRGQQVTLRCSPISGHKSVSWYQQVLGQGPQFIFQYYEKEERGRGNFPDRFSARQFPNYSSELNVNALLLGDSALYLCASSLGRSTDTQYFGPGTRLTVL.